This T cell receptor beta chain was identified during a study of T cells after yellow fever vaccination. CDR1 and CDR2 (germline): SGHTA, FQGNSA. V was clipped by 1 base and J by 3 bases; unmatched bases: 5. The CDR3 loop spans 16 amino acids. Each CDR3 protein gets one entry after TCRdb re-called the 5' RACE reads with MiXCR. The table includes about 300,000 distinct CDR3 sequences, around 8.6% detected once. This clonotype came up a few times. Its antigen is unknown. General study results and limits: The secondary response was weaker, and its peak arrived faster, on day 5 versus 15. Abundant clonotypes from the bulk population could get into FACS-sorted repertoires as contaminants.

The specimen comprised CD4+ T cells sorted from PBMCs, sampled 5 days after the yellow fever booster vaccination. The receptor's source is a young man who received the YFV17D yellow fever vaccine. This chain connects TRBV7-2 to TRBJ1-3; the match to TRBD1 covers 8 bases. In DNA, the CDR3 is TGTGCCAGCAGCTTAGTTCTCAGGGGGCATGGAAACACCATATATTTT. Its translation is CASSLVLRGHGNTIYF. Using reference TRBV7-2 and TRBJ1-3 for the parts outside the CDR3, the full variable domain is GAGVSQSPSNKVTEKGKDVELRCDPISGHTALYWYRQSLGQGLEFLIYFQGNSAPDKSGLPSDRFSAERTGGSVSTLTIQRTQQEDSAVYLCASSLVLRGHGNTIYFGEGSWLTVV.